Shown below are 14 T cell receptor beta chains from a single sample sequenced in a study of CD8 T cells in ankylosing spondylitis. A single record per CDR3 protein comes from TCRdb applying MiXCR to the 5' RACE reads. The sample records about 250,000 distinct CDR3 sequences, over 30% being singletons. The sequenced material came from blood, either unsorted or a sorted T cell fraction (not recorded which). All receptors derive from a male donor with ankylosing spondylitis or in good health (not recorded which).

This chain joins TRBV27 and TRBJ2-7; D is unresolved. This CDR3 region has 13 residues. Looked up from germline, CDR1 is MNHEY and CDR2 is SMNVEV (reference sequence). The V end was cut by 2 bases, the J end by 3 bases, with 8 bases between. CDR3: CASSLGKDYEQYF. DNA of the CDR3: TGTGCCAGCAGTTTAGGTAAAGACTACGAGCAGTACTTC.

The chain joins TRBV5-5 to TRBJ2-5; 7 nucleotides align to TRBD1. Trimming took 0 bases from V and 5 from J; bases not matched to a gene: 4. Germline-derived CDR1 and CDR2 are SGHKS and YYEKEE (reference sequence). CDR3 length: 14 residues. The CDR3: CASSLEGAVETQYF. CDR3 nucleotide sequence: TGTGCCAGCAGCTTGGAGGGGGCCGTGGAGACCCAGTACTTC.

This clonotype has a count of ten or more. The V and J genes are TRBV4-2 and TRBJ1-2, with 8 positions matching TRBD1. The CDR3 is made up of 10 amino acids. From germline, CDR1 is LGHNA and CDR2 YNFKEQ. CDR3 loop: CATGGNGYTF. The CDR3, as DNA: TGTGCTACAGGGGGGAATGGCTACACCTTC.

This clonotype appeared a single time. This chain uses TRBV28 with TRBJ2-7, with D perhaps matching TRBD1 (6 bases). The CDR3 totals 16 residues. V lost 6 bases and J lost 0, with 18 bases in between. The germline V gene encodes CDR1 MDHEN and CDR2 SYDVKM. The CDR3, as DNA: TGTGCCAGCAGGGACACCAGGGGTGTAAGCTCCTACGAGCAGTACTTC. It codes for CASRDTRGVSSYEQYF. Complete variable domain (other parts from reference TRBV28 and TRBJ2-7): DVKVTQSSRYLVKRTGEKVFLECVQDMDHENMFWYRQDPGLGLRLIYFSYDVKMKEKGDIPEGYSVSREKKERFSLILESASTNQTSMYLCASRDTRGVSSYEQYFGPGTRLTVT.

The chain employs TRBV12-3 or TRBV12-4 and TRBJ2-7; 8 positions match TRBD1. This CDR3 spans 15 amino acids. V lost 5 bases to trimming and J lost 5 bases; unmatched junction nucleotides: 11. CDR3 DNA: TGTGCCAGCAGTCCAAGGACAGGGATCCTCGACGAGCAGTACTTC. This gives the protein CASSPRTGILDEQYF.

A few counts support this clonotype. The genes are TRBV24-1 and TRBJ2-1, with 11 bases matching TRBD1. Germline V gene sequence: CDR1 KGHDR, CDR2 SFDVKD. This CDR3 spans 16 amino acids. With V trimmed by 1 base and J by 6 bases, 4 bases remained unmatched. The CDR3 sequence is CATSDLSGTGGNEQFF. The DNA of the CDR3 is TGTGCCACCAGTGATTTATCAGGGACAGGGGGCAATGAGCAGTTCTTC.

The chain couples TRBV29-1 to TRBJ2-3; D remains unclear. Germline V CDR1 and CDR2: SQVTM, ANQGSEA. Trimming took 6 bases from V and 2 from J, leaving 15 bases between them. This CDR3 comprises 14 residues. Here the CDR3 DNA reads TGCAGCGTGTTTGAGCCGCGAATCACAGATACGCAGTATTTT. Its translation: CSVFEPRITDTQYF.

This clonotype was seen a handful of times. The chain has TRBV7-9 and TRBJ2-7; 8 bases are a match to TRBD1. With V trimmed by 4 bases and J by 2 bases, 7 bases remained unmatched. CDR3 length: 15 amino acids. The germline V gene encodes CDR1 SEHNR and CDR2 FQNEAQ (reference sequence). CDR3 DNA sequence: TGTGCCAGCAGCTCAATAGGGGACAGGCCCTACGAGCAGTACTTC. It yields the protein CASSSIGDRPYEQYF.

CDR3 DNA sequence: TGTGCCAGCAGCTCCGGGGAAGGTGAAGCTTTCTTT. Translated: CASSSGEGEAFF. The chain uses TRBV7-9 and TRBJ1-1; D uncertain. V was cut by 4 bases and J by 7 bases, with 10 bases left in between. The CDR3 runs to 12 residues. Looked up from germline, CDR1 is SEHNR and CDR2 is FQNEAQ (reference sequence).

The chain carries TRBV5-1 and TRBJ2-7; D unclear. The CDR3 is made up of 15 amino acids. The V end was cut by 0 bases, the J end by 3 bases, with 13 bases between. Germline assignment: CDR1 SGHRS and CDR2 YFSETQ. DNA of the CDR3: TGCGCCAGCAGCTTGGGGACCACTAATCACTACGAGCAGTACTTC. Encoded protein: CASSLGTTNHYEQYF.

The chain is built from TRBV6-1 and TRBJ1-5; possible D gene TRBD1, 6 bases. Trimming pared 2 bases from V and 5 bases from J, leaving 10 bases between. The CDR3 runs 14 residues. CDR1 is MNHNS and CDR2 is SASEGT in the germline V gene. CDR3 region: CASSETGLDQPQHF. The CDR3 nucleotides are TGTGCCAGCAGTGAAACAGGGTTAGATCAGCCCCAGCATTTT.

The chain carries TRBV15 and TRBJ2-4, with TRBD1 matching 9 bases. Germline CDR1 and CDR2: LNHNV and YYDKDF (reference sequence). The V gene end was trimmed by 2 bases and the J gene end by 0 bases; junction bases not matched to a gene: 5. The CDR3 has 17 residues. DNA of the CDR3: TGTGCCACCAGCAGAATCGGACAGGGGCTAGCCAAAAACATTCAGTACTTC. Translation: CATSRIGQGLAKNIQYF.

The CDR3: CSARGTSGGFRQETQYF. In DNA, the CDR3 is TGCAGTGCTAGGGGGACTAGCGGGGGGTTTCGACAAGAGACCCAGTACTTC. The rearrangement links TRBV20-1 to TRBJ2-5; TRBD2 matches at 15 bases. V lost 3 bases, J lost 2 bases, and 7 bases stayed unmatched. This CDR3 spans 17 amino acids. Germline values: CDR1 DFQATT, CDR2 SNEGSKA (reference sequence).

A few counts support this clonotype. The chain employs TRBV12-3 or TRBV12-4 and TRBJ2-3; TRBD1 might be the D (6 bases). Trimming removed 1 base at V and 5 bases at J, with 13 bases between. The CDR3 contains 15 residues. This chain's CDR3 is CASSLGPGEIDTQYF. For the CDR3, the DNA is TGTGCCAGCAGTTTAGGGCCAGGGGAGATAGATACGCAGTATTTT.